This T cell receptor beta chain was identified during a study of tumor T cells in aggressive B-cell lymphoma. The repertoire was sequenced with immunoSEQ multiplex PCR; TCRdb's copy has only in-frame clones and lacks some. Here the sample spans about 1,200 clones, roughly 88% being singletons. The V gene's germline CDR1 is MDHEN and CDR2 SYDVKM. The CDR3 runs to 17 residues. Trimming at V came to 6 bases and at J to 10 bases, leaving 22 bases not matched to a gene. The sequence was obtained from an adult with diffuse large B cell lymphoma. The sample taken for sequencing was tumor tissue. The chain employs TRBV28 and TRBJ2-5, with 8 bases aligning to TRBD2. CDR3 bases: TGTGCCAGCAGCCCATTACTTAGCGGGGTCCAGGGGTTAAGCCAGTACTTC. This codes for CASSPLLSGVQGLSQYF.